One T cell receptor (beta chain) is described in this entry. What it binds is unknown. Trimming pared 2 bases from V and 2 bases from J, leaving 10 bases between. The CDR3 runs to 14 residues. Germline V lookup: CDR1 MNHEY, CDR2 SVGAGI. Using a J-beta primer mix together with a sample-barcoded 5' primer, a second PCR was run for 7 to 11 cycles. TCRdb independently ran MiXCR on the 5' RACE reads; one entry per CDR3 protein. The sample contains fewer than 900,000 distinct CDR3 sequences, more than 40% of which appear only once. All donors came from Russia, were Caucasian and healthy, and spanned ages about 6 to 100. This specimen belongs to a study of blood T cells in healthy people across ages. The study, taken as a whole, reports: Shifts in expanded clonotypes may have been confounded by donor CMV status, which was unknown.

This clonotype originated in a woman aged 55-70 years in good health. V is TRBV6-5 and J is TRBJ2-7; no firm D call. The sequencing sample was made of blood. CDR3 sequence (DNA): TGTGCCAGCAGTTACGACCTCGGACCCTACGAGCAGTACTTC. Translating gives CASSYDLGPYEQYF.